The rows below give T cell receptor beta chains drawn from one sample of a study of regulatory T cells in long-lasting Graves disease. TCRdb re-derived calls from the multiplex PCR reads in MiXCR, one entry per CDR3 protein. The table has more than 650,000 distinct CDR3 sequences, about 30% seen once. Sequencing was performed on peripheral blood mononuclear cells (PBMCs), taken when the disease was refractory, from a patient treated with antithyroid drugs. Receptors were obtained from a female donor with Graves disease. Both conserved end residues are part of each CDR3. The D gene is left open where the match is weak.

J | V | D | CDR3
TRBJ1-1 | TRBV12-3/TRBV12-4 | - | CASSFGLRSEAFF
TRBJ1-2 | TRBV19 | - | CASSIDLETGNYGYTF
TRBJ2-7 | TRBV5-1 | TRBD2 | CASSNSGLAAPYEQYF
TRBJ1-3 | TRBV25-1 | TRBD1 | CASSERQGAWGNTIYF
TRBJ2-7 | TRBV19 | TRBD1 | CASSPPADLTGSSYEQYF
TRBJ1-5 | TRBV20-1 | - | CSARPSGGNQPQHF
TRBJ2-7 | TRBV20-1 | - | CNAIRLGGYEQYF
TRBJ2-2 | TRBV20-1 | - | CSCRLWSTGELFF
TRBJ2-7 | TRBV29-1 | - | CSVPKSGSAYEQYF
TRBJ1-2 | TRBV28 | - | CASSLGNIDGYTF
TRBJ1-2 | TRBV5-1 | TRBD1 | CASSPTAGQGTGYTF
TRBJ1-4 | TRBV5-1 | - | CASSLGQFEKLFF
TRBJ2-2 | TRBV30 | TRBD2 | CAWNVGGAGELFF
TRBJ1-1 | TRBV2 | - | CASSVGRTNTEAFF
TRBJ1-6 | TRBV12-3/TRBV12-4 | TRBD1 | CASRRGQEGLSYSSPLHF
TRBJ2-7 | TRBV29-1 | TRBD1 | CSVEGRGPEQYF
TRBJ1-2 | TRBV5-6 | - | CASSDPGRNNYGYTF
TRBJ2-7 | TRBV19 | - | CASSRWHYEQYF
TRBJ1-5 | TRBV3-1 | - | CASSQDLKQPQHF
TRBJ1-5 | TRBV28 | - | CASSWVTDGNQPQHF
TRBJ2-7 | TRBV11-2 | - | CASSRLSEQYF
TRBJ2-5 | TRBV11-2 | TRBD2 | CASSLYPTSVGETQYF
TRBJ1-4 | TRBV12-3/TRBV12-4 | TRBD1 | CASRGEKRSGGVNEKLFF
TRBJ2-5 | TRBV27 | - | CASMSWNQETQYF
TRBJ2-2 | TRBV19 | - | CASSTAAANTGELFF
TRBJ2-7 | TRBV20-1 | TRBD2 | CSARDKASGLAGVYEQYF
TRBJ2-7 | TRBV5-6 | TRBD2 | CASSSSTSGEGEQYF
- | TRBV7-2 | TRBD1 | CASSSHKGGWDSPLHF
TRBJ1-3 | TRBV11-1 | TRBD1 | CASSYPGQSRNTIYF
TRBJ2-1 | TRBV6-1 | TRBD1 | CASRLSGTGKQFF
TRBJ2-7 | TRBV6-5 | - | CASSYSGFQYF
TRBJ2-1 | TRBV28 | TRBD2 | CASNLGLAAYNEQFF
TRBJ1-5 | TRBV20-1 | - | CSASQAWGDVSNQPQHF
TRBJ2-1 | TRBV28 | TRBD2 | CASSLHLLAGGRNEQFF
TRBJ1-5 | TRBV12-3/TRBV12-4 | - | CASSFRLKEGSNQPQHF
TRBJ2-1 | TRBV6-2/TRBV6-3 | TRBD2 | CASSFLAGGPGNEQFF
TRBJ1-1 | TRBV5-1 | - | CASRSSNAGTVFF
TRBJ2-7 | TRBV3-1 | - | CASSQGPFYEQYF
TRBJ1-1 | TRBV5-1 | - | CASSLYVGREAFF
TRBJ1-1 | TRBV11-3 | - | CASSPNLNTEAFF
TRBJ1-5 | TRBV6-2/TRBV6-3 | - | CASSYIGSKYSNQPQHF
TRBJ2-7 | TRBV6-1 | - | CASKAAQSYEQYF
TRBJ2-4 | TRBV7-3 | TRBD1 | CASSYATGARAKNIQYF
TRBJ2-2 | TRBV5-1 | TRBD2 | CASSRGLAGADGELFF
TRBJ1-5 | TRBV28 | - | CASSLAAGNQPQHF
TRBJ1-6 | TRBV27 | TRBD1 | CASRGDRDAYNSPLHF
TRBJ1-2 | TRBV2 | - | CASKRDLVYGYTF
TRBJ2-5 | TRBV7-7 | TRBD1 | CASSPTDRELETQYF
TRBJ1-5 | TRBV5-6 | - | CASSLGQMDNQPQHF